A single sample is the source of the 15 T cell receptor beta chains below, sequenced in a study of T cell clonality in common variable immunodeficiency. Study findings and constraints: In common variable immunodeficiency, TCR beta chains reportedly carried fewer deletions and N-nucleotide insertions.

These TCRs' antigens remain unknown. Assay used: immunoSEQ multiplex PCR; TCRdb lists only in-frame clones, some missing. This sample has 15,000 to 20,000 clones, each found more than once. Sequenced sample: peripheral blood mononuclear cells. The receptors originated from a human donor with common variable immunodeficiency.

This clone was counted many times. Read sequence stops 3 residues before the CDR3 end, and the germline J gene provides the missing end. The chain recombines TRBV20-1 with TRBJ1-6; TRBD1 aligns across 8 bases. Germline CDR1 reads DFQATT; CDR2 reads SNEGSKA (reference sequence). There are 16 residues in the CDR3. Unmatched junction bases numbered 7, after V lost 2 bases and J lost 4 bases. The chain's CDR3 is CSARSQGAGYNSPLHF. CDR3 DNA (partial): TGCAGTGCTAGATCTCAGGGGGCGGGTTATAATTCACCC.

This clone was seen at least ten times. The sequence runs out 3 residues before the end of the CDR3; the remainder is reconstructed from the germline J gene. This chain connects TRBV19 to TRBJ1-2, with 9 nucleotides matching TRBD1. This CDR3 is built from 15 residues. The trim removed 3 bases at V and 6 bases at J, leaving 8 bases unmatched. Germline CDR1 reads LNHDA; CDR2 reads SQIVND (reference sequence). The chain's CDR3 is CASSIPGQGLHGYTF. CDR3 bases read: TGTGCCAGTAGTATTCCGGGACAGGGTTTGCATGGC. The whole variable domain, filled in from reference TRBV19 and TRBJ1-2, reads DGGITQSPKYLFRKEGQNVTLSCEQNLNHDAMYWYRQDPGQGLRLIYYSQIVNDFQKGDIAEGYSVSREKKESFPLTVTSAQKNPTAFYLCASSIPGQGLHGYTFGSGTRLTVV.

For this clone: The sequenced fragment ends 3 residues before the CDR3 boundary, so the rest is inferred from the germline J gene. The rearrangement uses TRBV2 and TRBJ2-5, with 11 bases lining up with TRBD2. Germline assignment: CDR1 SNHLY and CDR2 FYNNEI. The CDR3 loop spans 14 amino acids. V lost 8 bases to trimming and J lost 5 bases; unmatched junction nucleotides: 7. The CDR3 sequence is CASVGLAGGETQYF. The part of the CDR3 DNA that was read is TGTGCCAGCGTCGGTCTAGCGGGGGGTGAGACC.

This clone was counted many times. The CDR3 end lies 3 residues beyond the end of the read and is filled in from the germline J gene. The rearrangement uses TRBV27 and TRBJ2-2; 12 nucleotides align to TRBD2. The V gene end was trimmed by 4 bases and the J gene end by 5 bases; junction bases not matched to a gene: 5. The CDR3 consists of 16 residues. Germline CDR1 is MNHEY and CDR2 is SMNVEV (reference sequence). CDR3 sequence: CASSYGLAGFTGELFF. CDR3 DNA (partial): TGTGCCAGCAGTTACGGACTAGCGGGGTTTACCGGGGAG.

About this clone itself: The observed sequence ends 3 residues before the CDR3 terminus, with the missing tail filled in from the germline J gene. The chain employs TRBV13 and TRBJ2-1, with 7 bases aligning to TRBD2. Germline trimming cut 1 base from V and 2 bases from J; bases unmatched to any gene: 14. The germline V gene encodes CDR1 PRHDT and CDR2 FYEKMQ (reference sequence). The CDR3 loop spans 19 amino acids. The CDR3 protein is CASSLALSLADVTYNEQFF. The part of the CDR3 DNA that was read is TGTGCCAGCAGCTTAGCCCTCTCCCTAGCGGACGTTACCTACAATGAG.

This clone was picked up a small number of times. The missing CDR3 end, 3 residues past where the read stops, is filled in from the germline J gene. The rearrangement uses TRBV5-1 and TRBJ2-3; 8 bases match TRBD2. The CDR3 spans 16 residues. Germline V CDR1 and CDR2: SGHRS, YFSETQ. V shed 2 bases, J shed 2 bases, and the junction held 7 bases outside the gene matches. The DNA read from the CDR3 is TGCGCCAGCAGCTTTTATCGGACTAGCCCCACAGATACG. Protein sequence: CASSFYRTSPTDT. The whole CDR3 is CASSFYRTSPTDTQYF.

This clone was detected a few times. The CDR3 end is not reached by the read, which stops 3 residues before it; the germline J gene fills it in. V is TRBV6-2 or TRBV6-3 and J is TRBJ1-2, with 8 bases matching TRBD1. CDR1 MNHEY and CDR2 SVGEGT come from the germline V gene. The V gene end was trimmed by 6 bases and the J gene end by 3 bases; junction bases not matched to a gene: 9. The CDR3 is 15 residues long. The part of the CDR3 DNA that was read is TGTGCCAGCAGAACCACCGGGACAGGAGACTATGGC. As protein: CASRTTGTGDYG. The complete CDR3 protein is CASRTTGTGDYGYTF.

This clone was counted between two and nine times. The read falls 3 residues short of the CDR3 end, and the missing part is taken from the germline J gene. The chain has TRBV5-6 and TRBJ1-2, with D unclear. The CDR3 extends over 11 amino acids. Germline values: CDR1 SGHDT, CDR2 YYEEEE. The CDR3 spells CASSLAAGYTF. The CDR3 bases that were read are TGTGCCAGCAGCTTGGCTGCGGGC.

This clone has a handful of counts. The sequence runs out 3 residues before the end of the CDR3; the remainder is reconstructed from the germline J gene. The chain has TRBV18 and TRBJ2-5; unclear D gene. V gave up 5 bases and J gave up 0 bases, with 19 bases separating them. The length of the CDR3 is 17 residues. Germline V gene lookup returns CDR1 KGHSH and CDR2 LQKENI. The CDR3 region is CASSSLHGSLHQETQYF. CDR3 bases read: TGTGCCAGCTCATCGCTCCATGGTAGCCTACACCAAGAGACC.

A word on this clone: The read terminates 3 residues before the CDR3 end, so the remaining end is supplied by the germline J gene. V usage is TRBV5-1 and J usage is TRBJ2-3; tentatively, D is TRBD2 (5 bases). The CDR3 runs 16 residues. V lost 4 bases and J 1 base, leaving 16 bases between the germline ends. Germline CDR1 reads SGHRS; CDR2 reads YFSETQ. The CDR3 loop is CASSEGLDFGTDTQYF. CDR3 bases read: TGCGCCAGCAGCGAAGGACTCGACTTTGGCACAGATACG. Full variable domain (outside the CDR3, taken from reference TRBV5-1 and TRBJ2-3): KAGVTQTPRYLIKTRGQQVTLSCSPISGHRSVSWYQQTPGQGLQFLFEYFSETQRNKGNFPGRFSGRQFSNSRSEMNVSTLELGDSALYLCASSEGLDFGTDTQYFGPGTRLTVL.

This clone was seen ten or more times. Read coverage stops 3 residues before the CDR3 terminus; the germline J gene supplies the remainder. V gene TRBV6-2 or TRBV6-3 combines with J gene TRBJ2-1; the match to TRBD2 covers 13 bases. The V segment lost 5 bases and the J segment 3 bases; nucleotides outside the gene matches: 4. The germline V gene has CDR1 MNHEY and CDR2 SVGEGT. This CDR3 region has 16 residues. CDR3 region: CASSQGLAGVYNEQFF. The DNA read from the CDR3 is TGTGCCAGCAGTCAAGGACTAGCGGGAGTCTACAATGAG.

This clone is classed as medium-sized. Read sequence stops 3 residues before the CDR3 end, and the germline J gene provides the missing end. V and J are TRBV5-4 and TRBJ2-3, with D possibly matching TRBD2 (5 bases). V dropped 1 base and J dropped 4 bases, with 7 bases sitting between them. The CDR3 contains 13 residues. Germline CDR1 reads SGHNT; CDR2 reads YYREEE (reference sequence). Incomplete CDR3 DNA: TGTGCCAGCAGCTTGACCGGGGCAGATACG. It translates to CASSLTGADT. In full, the CDR3 reads CASSLTGADTQYF. The full variable domain, rest sourced from reference TRBV5-4 and TRBJ2-3, is ETGVTQSPTHLIKTRGQQVTLRCSSQSGHNTVSWYQQALGQGPQFIFQYYREEENGRGNFPPRFSGLQFPNYSSELNVNALELDDSALYLCASSLTGADTQYFGPGTRLTVL.

Remarks on this clone: Sequencing ends 3 residues short of the CDR3 end; the germline J gene provides the rest. The chain employs TRBV18 and TRBJ2-3, with TRBD2 matching 8 bases. The CDR3 runs to 17 residues. Looked up from germline, CDR1 is KGHSH and CDR2 is LQKENI. V lost 6 bases to trimming and J lost 3 bases; unmatched junction nucleotides: 14. The CDR3: CASSSGSGSGITDTQYF. Partial CDR3 DNA: TGTGCCAGCTCCTCCGGAAGTGGTAGCGGGATAACAGATACG.

In regard to this clone: The read is 3 residues too short to cover the CDR3 end, so that end is filled in from the germline J gene. The V gene is TRBV7-9, the J gene TRBJ2-5; D possibly matches TRBD1 or TRBD2 (5 bases each). Per germline, CDR1 SEHNR and CDR2 FQNEAQ (reference sequence). V was clipped by 7 bases and J by 4 bases, with 13 bases between them. The CDR3 contains 13 residues. CDR3 region: CASIRGDGETQYF. Incomplete CDR3 DNA: TGTGCCAGCATAAGGGGAGACGGAGAGACC.

This clone has a count of ten or more. Read sequence stops 3 residues before the CDR3 end, and the germline J gene provides the missing end. The gene calls are TRBV18 and TRBJ2-1, with TRBD1 as a possible D gene (5 bases). Between the trimmed V and J ends, which lost 3 bases and 8 bases, there was a span of 11 bases. Germline CDR1 and CDR2: KGHSH and LQKENI. The length of the CDR3 is 13 residues. This CDR3 reads CASSPQGGYEQFF. The CDR3 bases that were read are TGTGCCAGCTCACCTCAGGGTGGCTATGAG.